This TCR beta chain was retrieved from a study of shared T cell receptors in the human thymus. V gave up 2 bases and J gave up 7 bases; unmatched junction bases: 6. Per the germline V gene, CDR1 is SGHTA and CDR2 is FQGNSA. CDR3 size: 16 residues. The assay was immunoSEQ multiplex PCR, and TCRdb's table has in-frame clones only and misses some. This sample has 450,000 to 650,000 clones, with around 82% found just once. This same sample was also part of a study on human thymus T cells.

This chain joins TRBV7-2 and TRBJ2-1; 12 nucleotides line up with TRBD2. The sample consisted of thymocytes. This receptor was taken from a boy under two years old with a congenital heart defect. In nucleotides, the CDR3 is TGTGCCAGCAGCTTAATAGTTACTAGCGGGAGGAATGAGCAGTTCTTC. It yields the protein CASSLIVTSGRNEQFF. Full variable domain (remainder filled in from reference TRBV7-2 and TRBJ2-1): GAGVSQSPSNKVTEKGKDVELRCDPISGHTALYWYRQSLGQGLEFLIYFQGNSAPDKSGLPSDRFSAERTGGSVSTLTIQRTQQEDSAVYLCASSLIVTSGRNEQFFGPGTRLTVL.